One sample yielded the 17 T cell receptor beta chains listed below, sequenced in a study of cytomegalovirus exposure and HLA in healthy donors. The PCR had 60 Vbeta and 13 Jbeta primers. Assay: immunoSEQ multiplex PCR; the TCRdb copy retains only in-frame clones and omits some. The table has about 78,000 clones, more than 65% seen once. The sample was PBMCs. These receptors were collected from a woman in her 40s in good health and CMV-seropositive.

The V call is TRBV5-4, the J call TRBJ2-1; 8 positions agree with TRBD1. The CDR3 totals 16 residues. V lost 2 bases to trimming and J lost 2 bases; unmatched junction nucleotides: 6. Germline V lookup: CDR1 SGHNT, CDR2 YYREEE (reference sequence). The CDR3 nucleotides are TGTGCCAGCAGCTTAGGACAGGGTTTAGCCTACAATGAGCAGTTCTTC. It yields the protein CASSLGQGLAYNEQFF.

The rearrangement joins TRBV30 to TRBJ2-1; 8 nucleotides line up with TRBD2. This CDR3 comprises 13 residues. The J segment lost 4 bases and the V segment lost 3 bases, leaving 2 bases of the junction unmatched. The germline V gene has CDR1 GTSNPN and CDR2 SVGIG (reference sequence). CDR3 DNA: TGTGCCTGGAGCGGGGGGGCTTACAATGAGCAGTTCTTC. It translates to CAWSGGAYNEQFF.

The genes are TRBV6-5 and TRBJ1-1; tentative D call: TRBD1 (5 bases). The CDR3 sequence is 13 residues long. Trimming left V 0 bases short and J 6 bases short, with 8 bases between. Looked up from germline, CDR1 is MNHEY and CDR2 is SVGAGI. CDR3 DNA sequence: TGTGCCAGCAGTTACTCGGCGGGGCCTGAAGCTTTCTTT. This codes for CASSYSAGPEAFF.

This rearrangement joins TRBV19 to TRBJ1-2, with D perhaps matching TRBD1 (5 bases). The CDR3 runs to 13 residues. CDR1 is LNHDA and CDR2 is SQIVND in the germline V gene (reference sequence). V was clipped by 3 bases and J by 8 bases, with 13 bases between them. This chain's CDR3 is CASSIRGSRGYTF. The DNA of the CDR3 is TGTGCCAGTAGTATTAGGGGATCGAGAGGCTACACCTTC.

Here the CDR3 reads CASSLRGTGTEAFF. In DNA, the CDR3 is TGCGCCAGCAGCTTGAGAGGGACAGGGACTGAAGCTTTCTTT. The chain uses TRBV5-1 and TRBJ1-1; 9 bases agree with TRBD1. The V gene end was trimmed by 1 base and the J gene end by 5 bases; junction bases not matched to a gene: 3. The CDR3 consists of 14 residues. Germline-derived CDR1 and CDR2 are SGHRS and YFSETQ.

The chain is built from TRBV28 and TRBJ1-6; TRBD1 is a possible D gene (6 bases). Between the trimmed V and J ends, which lost 8 bases and 13 bases, there was a span of 21 bases. CDR3 length: 14 amino acids. CDR1 MDHEN and CDR2 SYDVKM come from the germline V gene. In DNA, the CDR3 is TGTGCCAGCCGAACCGGGACACCGACCCAGCCCCTCCACTTT. Protein product: CASRTGTPTQPLHF.

V usage is TRBV6-5 and J usage is TRBJ1-1; D ambiguous. The germline V gene encodes CDR1 MNHEY and CDR2 SVGAGI. Trimming shortened V by 3 bases and J by 4 bases, and 9 bases separated the two germline ends. The CDR3 sequence is 13 residues long. This CDR3 is CASSYQASTEAFF. For the CDR3, the DNA is TGTGCCAGCAGTTATCAAGCTTCCACTGAAGCTTTCTTT.

The J gene is TRBJ2-5, the V gene TRBV7-9, with 8 bases lining up with TRBD1. Germline V gives CDR1 SEHNR, CDR2 FQNEAQ (reference sequence). V was clipped by 1 base and J by 5 bases; unmatched bases: 6. This CDR3 is built from 15 residues. The CDR3 spells CASSLGQGAVETQYF. The CDR3 DNA follows: TGTGCCAGCAGCTTAGGGCAGGGGGCGGTGGAGACCCAGTACTTC.

DNA for the CDR3: TGTGCCAGCAGTTACGGGACACCCGAAAATTCACCCCTCCACTTT. Amino acid sequence: CASSYGTPENSPLHF. J is TRBJ1-6 and V is TRBV6-5; maybe TRBD1 (6 bases). Germline V gene lookup returns CDR1 MNHEY and CDR2 SVGAGI. The CDR3 spans 15 residues. Trimming took 2 bases from V and 7 from J, leaving 12 bases between them.

This rearrangement joins TRBV7-9 to TRBJ1-6; 9 bases fit TRBD1. The trim removed 5 bases at V and 10 bases at J, leaving 6 bases unmatched. The length of the CDR3 is 14 residues. Germline CDR1 SEHNR, CDR2 FQNEAQ (reference sequence). The CDR3 DNA reads TGTGCCAGCAGCGCACAGGGGGCCGGCTCACCCCTCCACTTT. Its translation is CASSAQGAGSPLHF.

V and J are TRBV5-6 and TRBJ1-3; 11 positions match TRBD1. CDR1 and CDR2 (germline): SGHDT, YYEEEE. V was clipped by 4 bases and J by 0 bases; unmatched bases: 12. The CDR3 has 19 amino acids. CDR3 residues: CASSLPGQGGHYSGNTIYF. CDR3 in DNA: TGTGCCAGCAGCCTACCGGGACAGGGGGGTCACTACTCTGGAAACACCATATATTTT.

The chain carries TRBV27 and TRBJ2-7; 8 bases match TRBD2. The CDR3 loop spans 16 amino acids. V lost 3 bases and J lost 1; bases outside the gene matches: 8. Germline V lookup: CDR1 MNHEY, CDR2 SMNVEV (reference sequence). Here the CDR3 DNA reads TGTGCCAGCAGTTTGAGACAAGGACTAGCATCCTACGAGCAGTACTTC. This encodes CASSLRQGLASYEQYF.

V is TRBV5-1 and J is TRBJ1-5; 7 positions agree with TRBD1. The germline V gene encodes CDR1 SGHRS and CDR2 YFSETQ. V shed 4 bases and J 3 bases; nucleotides not matched to a gene: 4. The CDR3 is 14 residues long. The CDR3 sequence is CASSQGEVNQPQHF. The CDR3 region has the DNA TGCGCCAGCAGCCAGGGGGAGGTCAATCAGCCCCAGCATTTT. The full variable domain, with the rest looked up from reference TRBV5-1 and TRBJ1-5, is KAGVTQTPRYLIKTRGQQVTLSCSPISGHRSVSWYQQTPGQGLQFLFEYFSETQRNKGNFPGRFSGRQFSNSRSEMNVSTLELGDSALYLCASSQGEVNQPQHFGDGTRLSIL.

The chain links TRBV27 to TRBJ2-7, with D possibly matching TRBD2 (6 bases). Trimming pared 0 bases from V and 3 bases from J, leaving 12 bases between. The germline V gene has CDR1 MNHEY and CDR2 SMNVEV (reference sequence). This CDR3 has 15 amino acids. The CDR3 sequence is CASSLSKVGGYEQYF. CDR3 nucleotide sequence: TGTGCCAGCAGTTTATCGAAGGTCGGGGGCTACGAGCAGTACTTC.

The chain employs TRBV7-2 and TRBJ2-5; 7 nucleotides align to TRBD1. The DNA matches TRBJ2-7 better at its end, which makes the J call doubtful. This CDR3 has 15 residues. The V gene's germline CDR1 is SGHTA and CDR2 FQGNSA. The CDR3 loop is CASSLSGTDAYEQYF. In DNA, the CDR3 is TGTGCCAGCAGCTTATCCGGGACAGATGCCTACGAGCAGTACTTC.

The rearrangement uses TRBV10-1 and TRBJ2-7, with a weak D call TRBD2 (6 bases). V dropped 0 bases and J dropped 6 bases, with 15 bases sitting between them. CDR3 length: 15 residues. Germline lookup yields CDR1 WNHNN and CDR2 SYGVQD (reference sequence). The CDR3 sequence is CASSESGTYLSEQYF. The CDR3 coding sequence is TGCGCCAGCAGTGAGTCTGGGACTTACCTTTCCGAGCAGTACTTC.

This clone has more than one count but fewer than ten. The rearrangement links TRBV2 to TRBJ1-1; tentative D call: TRBD1 (6 bases). Trimming took 6 bases from V and 0 from J, leaving 20 bases between them. CDR3 length: 17 residues. Germline V lookup: CDR1 SNHLY, CDR2 FYNNEI. CDR3 residues: CASRRNVGQPMNTEAFF. CDR3 in DNA: TGTGCCAGCAGGCGGAATGTCGGACAGCCAATGAACACTGAAGCTTTCTTT.